A single sample is the source of the 13 T cell receptor beta chains below, sequenced in a study of long-term antiretroviral therapy in people with HIV. This was the immunoSEQ v3.0 assay at survey level. Sequencing was performed with immunoSEQ multiplex PCR; in TCRdb, only in-frame clones are kept and a portion is missing. The table has about 33,000 clones, about 83% seen once; the top ten hold around 7.4%. The sample was unsorted PBMCs, taken 2 years after starting antiretroviral therapy. Every receptor here comes from a woman in her 50s with HIV.

To note about this clone: The same CDR3 also results from other DNA sequences found in this sample. V usage is TRBV6-5 and J usage is TRBJ1-1, with D unresolved. The CDR3 loop spans 14 amino acids. Between the trimmed V and J ends, which lost 4 bases and 1 base, there was a span of 10 bases. Germline V gene lookup returns CDR1 MNHEY and CDR2 SVGAGI. The CDR3 sequence: CASSSSRGNTEAFF. The CDR3 nucleotides read TGTGCCAGCAGTTCGTCTCGGGGGAACACTGAAGCTTTCTTT.

The chain employs TRBV27 and TRBJ2-6; 7 bases are shared with TRBD2. This CDR3 is 16 amino acids long. Per germline, CDR1 MNHEY and CDR2 SMNVEV (reference sequence). J was trimmed by 1 base and V by 3 bases; bases with no gene match: 3. The CDR3 loop reads CASSLIGGSGANVLTF. In DNA, the CDR3 is TGTGCCAGCAGTTTGATCGGGGGGTCTGGGGCCAACGTCCTGACTTTC.

In this sample, this clone turned up once. This rearrangement joins TRBV7-3 to TRBJ1-1; weak D call: TRBD1 (5 bases). V was trimmed by 2 bases and J by 3 bases, leaving 10 bases between them. CDR3 size: 14 residues. The germline V gene has CDR1 SGHTA and CDR2 FQGTGA. The CDR3 sequence is CASSLSQDHTEAFF. DNA of the CDR3: TGTGCCAGCAGCTTATCACAGGACCACACTGAAGCTTTCTTT.

This clone has only a few counts. The V gene is TRBV7-8, the J gene TRBJ2-1; a weak D match, TRBD2 (5 bases). Germline values: CDR1 SGHVS, CDR2 FQNEAQ. The CDR3 loop spans 17 amino acids. The V and J ends lost 0 bases and 4 bases respectively, with 16 bases between them. CDR3 bases: TGTGCCAGCAGCTTAGCCCGGATGGAGGACCCATACAATGAGCAGTTCTTC. Translation gives CASSLARMEDPYNEQFF.

This clone was observed a handful of times. The chain employs TRBV9 and TRBJ2-3; D not resolved. The CDR3 sequence is 15 residues long. V gave up 4 bases and J gave up 2 bases, with 14 bases separating them. Germline V gives CDR1 SGDLS, CDR2 YYNGEE. This CDR3 reads CASSPQVGTTDTQYF. The CDR3 region has the DNA TGTGCCAGCAGCCCACAAGTGGGAACCACAGATACGCAGTATTTT.

The chain employs TRBV6-5 and TRBJ1-1; unclear D gene. In germline, CDR1 is MNHEY, CDR2 SVGAGI. The CDR3 loop spans 13 amino acids. V gave up 2 bases and J gave up 6 bases, with 10 bases separating them. CDR3 region: CASSYVRVAEAFF. The CDR3 bases are TGTGCCAGCAGTTACGTGAGGGTCGCTGAAGCTTTCTTT.

The V call is TRBV5-5, the J call TRBJ2-2, with D tentatively TRBD1 (6 bases). Germline assignment: CDR1 SGHKS and CDR2 YYEKEE (reference sequence). This CDR3 region has 16 residues. Trimming shortened V by 4 bases and J by 0 bases, and 13 bases separated the two germline ends. The CDR3 nucleotides read TGTGCCAGCAGCCCAACCGGGACACCGAACACCGGGGAGCTGTTTTTT. Amino acids: CASSPTGTPNTGELFF.

This chain uses TRBV30 with TRBJ1-5, with D possibly matching TRBD1 (5 bases). The CDR3 is 15 residues long. In germline, CDR1 is GTSNPN, CDR2 SVGIG (reference sequence). Trimming took off 0 bases at V and 4 bases at J, with 13 bases between the two ends. The CDR3 loop is CAWSVQRGLNQPQHF. The CDR3 DNA is TGTGCCTGGAGTGTACAGAGGGGATTAAATCAGCCCCAGCATTTT.

This clone has a handful of counts. This chain connects TRBV9 to TRBJ2-7, with D possibly TRBD2 on 6 matching bases. The germline V gene encodes CDR1 SGDLS and CDR2 YYNGEE. The CDR3 runs to 14 residues. Between the trimmed V and J ends, which lost 0 bases and 5 bases, there was a span of 12 bases. The CDR3 loop is CASSVAGSRDEQYF. The DNA of the CDR3 is TGTGCCAGCAGCGTAGCCGGGAGCCGAGACGAGCAGTACTTC.

The chain links TRBV27 to TRBJ2-7, with D perhaps TRBD2 (7 bases). V dropped 9 bases and J dropped 2 bases, with 14 bases sitting between them. Germline V gene data show CDR1 as MNHEY and CDR2 as SMNVEV (reference sequence). The CDR3 contains 13 residues. As DNA, the CDR3 is TGTGCCAGTAGCCCGGGGGGCACCTACGAGCAGTACGTC. Its translation is CASSPGGTYEQYV.

This clone was seen a handful of times. V usage is TRBV7-2 and J usage is TRBJ1-2; 10 bases are shared with TRBD1. The germline V gene has CDR1 SGHTA and CDR2 FQGNSA. The V segment lost 5 bases and the J segment 2 bases; nucleotides outside the gene matches: 5. This CDR3 has 15 residues. CDR3 sequence (DNA): TGTGCCAGCAGCCGACAGGGGGCTCCCAACTATGGCTACACCTTC. As protein: CASSRQGAPNYGYTF.

The chain combines TRBV6-5 with TRBJ1-2; the match to TRBD1 covers 7 bases. With V trimmed by 6 bases and J by 4 bases, 11 bases remained unmatched. Germline V gives CDR1 MNHEY, CDR2 SVGAGI. The CDR3 is 15 residues long. The CDR3 here is CASRGPGAGGYGYTF. CDR3 DNA: TGTGCCAGCAGGGGGCCGGGGGCAGGGGGCTATGGCTACACCTTC.

This sequence joins TRBV28 and TRBJ1-1; D not certain. The CDR3 sequence is 14 residues long. From germline, CDR1 is MDHEN and CDR2 SYDVKM. V was cut by 0 bases and J by 1 base, with 6 bases left in between. DNA for the CDR3: TGTGCCAGCAGTTTATGGGGCACGAACACTGAAGCTTTCTTT. Its translation: CASSLWGTNTEAFF.